Below, 31 T cell receptor beta chains from the same sample are listed, as sequenced in a study of control samples from healthy donors and cancer patients. The data were produced by immunoSEQ multiplex PCR, yet TCRdb's version contains in-frame clones alone and is incomplete. The table includes 90,000 to 150,000 clones, around 88% detected once. Sequencing was performed on blood. These receptors all stem from a middle-aged man in good health.

This rearrangement joins TRBV5-1 to TRBJ1-4; TRBD1 agrees at 8 bases. Germline V gives CDR1 SGHRS, CDR2 YFSETQ. The CDR3 consists of 15 residues. V gave up 4 bases and J gave up 4 bases; unmatched junction bases: 6. Here the CDR3 reads CASSRGTGLNEKLFF. The DNA for the CDR3 is TGCGCCAGCAGCCGCGGGACAGGCCTTAATGAAAAACTGTTTTTT.

This chain uses TRBV5-6 with TRBJ1-2; 9 nucleotides line up with TRBD1. The CDR3 covers 16 residues. Germline V gives CDR1 SGHDT, CDR2 YYEEEE. With V trimmed by 4 bases and J by 4 bases, 11 bases remained unmatched. CDR3 protein: CASSRPGQGVGYGYTF. The CDR3 DNA reads TGTGCCAGCAGCCGGCCGGGACAGGGAGTCGGCTATGGCTACACCTTC.

The chain combines TRBV27 with TRBJ2-1; 8 bases fit TRBD1. J was trimmed by 3 bases and V by 6 bases; bases with no gene match: 13. Looked up from germline, CDR1 is MNHEY and CDR2 is SMNVEV (reference sequence). CDR3 length equals 17 residues. CDR3 sequence (DNA): TGTGCCAGCAGCCTTTTTTCGACAGGGGCCTACTACAATGAGCAGTTCTTC. It encodes CASSLFSTGAYYNEQFF.

This clone has a count of ten or more. This sequence joins TRBV6-6 and TRBJ1-5, with TRBD1 matching 7 bases. Trimming removed 6 bases from V and 2 bases from J; junction bases left unmatched: 7. CDR1 is MNHNY and CDR2 is SVGAGI in the germline V gene (reference sequence). This CDR3 comprises 15 residues. The CDR3 DNA follows: TGTGCCAGCAGGCAAACAGGGGAGGGCAATCAGCCCCAGCATTTT. Translation: CASRQTGEGNQPQHF.

The chain carries TRBV29-1 and TRBJ1-1, with D tentatively TRBD1 (5 bases). V was shortened by 4 bases and J by 4 bases, with 13 bases between the two germline ends. Germline-derived CDR1 and CDR2 are SQVTM and ANQGSEA. This CDR3 region has 13 residues. CDR3 amino acids: CSVAGGGSTEAFF. CDR3 nucleotide sequence: TGCAGCGTTGCCGGGGGAGGGTCCACTGAAGCTTTCTTT.

V and J are TRBV30 and TRBJ1-3, with D uncertain. Trimming pared 0 bases from V and 0 bases from J, leaving 15 bases between. The CDR3 sequence is 17 residues long. Germline lookup yields CDR1 GTSNPN and CDR2 SVGIG (reference sequence). DNA of the CDR3: TGTGCCTGGAGTGTGCGATTATCAGACGTCTCTGGAAACACCATATATTTT. Its protein product is CAWSVRLSDVSGNTIYF.

The gene calls are TRBV5-1 and TRBJ2-1; 11 bases match TRBD2. Germline-derived CDR1 and CDR2 are SGHRS and YFSETQ. The J segment lost 3 bases and the V segment lost 4 bases, leaving 9 bases of the junction unmatched. This CDR3 region has 17 residues. As DNA, the CDR3 is TGCGCCAGCAGCCCCAAGACTAGCGGGGCCAACTACAATGAGCAGTTCTTC. It specifies CASSPKTSGANYNEQFF.

The chain recombines TRBV6-2 or TRBV6-3 with TRBJ1-3; D is unresolved. CDR3 length equals 13 residues. Germline V gives CDR1 MNHEY, CDR2 SVGEGT. V shed 4 bases and J shed 2 bases, with 6 bases lying between them. CDR3 sequence: CASSSGAGNTIYF. In DNA form, the CDR3 reads TGTGCCAGCAGTTCCGGCGCTGGAAACACCATATATTTT.

V is TRBV7-9 and J is TRBJ1-1, with D possibly being TRBD1 (6 bases). The CDR3 has 14 residues. The ends were cut back, 4 bases at V and 2 bases at J, with 11 bases in the middle. Germline V gives CDR1 SEHNR, CDR2 FQNEAQ (reference sequence). Written as DNA, the CDR3 is TGTGCCAGCAGCTATCTGGGGGCTAACACTGAAGCTTTCTTT. Translation: CASSYLGANTEAFF.

The V and J genes are TRBV4-1 and TRBJ1-2; 7 bases agree with TRBD1. This CDR3 region has 12 residues. V trimming: 3 bases; J trimming: 11 bases; junction bases outside the gene matches: 6. The germline gives CDR1 MGHRA, CDR2 YSYEKL. The CDR3 DNA reads TGCGCCAGCAGCCAGACGACAGGGAGGTACACCTTC. Translation gives CASSQTTGRYTF.

This chain uses TRBV9 with TRBJ1-5; no firm D call. The CDR3 length is 14 residues. Germline lookup yields CDR1 SGDLS and CDR2 YYNGEE. V lost 4 bases to trimming and J lost 4 bases, with 12 bases between them. CDR3 DNA: TGTGCCAGCAGCCCTGGGCGGACTAATCAGCCCCAGCATTTT. As protein: CASSPGRTNQPQHF.

Written as DNA, the CDR3 is TGTGCCAGCATCCCCGGCTACATGAACACTGAAGCTTTCTTT. Amino acid sequence: CASIPGYMNTEAFF. V usage is TRBV6-6 and J usage is TRBJ1-1; D not resolved. The CDR3 spans 14 residues. The V end lost 7 bases, the J end lost 0 bases, and 12 bases lay between the germline ends. Germline V gene lookup returns CDR1 MNHNY and CDR2 SVGAGI (reference sequence).

The CDR3 here is CASSWTYKAFF. DNA of the CDR3: TGTGCCAGCAGTTGGACATATAAAGCTTTCTTT. V is TRBV6-2 or TRBV6-3 and J is TRBJ1-1; the D gene is possibly TRBD1 (5 bases). CDR1 and CDR2 (germline): MNHEY, SVGEGT. Trimming removed 4 bases from V and 9 bases from J, with 9 bases in between. This CDR3 spans 11 amino acids.

This chain links TRBV6-5 with TRBJ1-6; TRBD1 might be the D (5 bases). The CDR3 covers 15 residues. Germline values: CDR1 MNHEY, CDR2 SVGAGI. The V end lost 3 bases, the J end lost 6 bases, and 12 bases lay between the germline ends. The CDR3 nucleotides read TGTGCCAGCAGTTATTACGGGGGTGGTAATTCACCCCTCCACTTT. It is translated as CASSYYGGGNSPLHF.

This clone was seen once. The J gene is TRBJ2-2, the V gene TRBV5-1, with unresolved D. V lost 0 bases, J lost 5 bases, and 8 bases lay in between. The germline V gene encodes CDR1 SGHRS and CDR2 YFSETQ. This CDR3 comprises 14 residues. This CDR3 reads CASSLADRTGELFF. CDR3 coding DNA: TGCGCCAGCAGCTTGGCCGATAGGACCGGGGAGCTGTTTTTT.

V gene TRBV19 combines with J gene TRBJ1-2; 7 positions agree with TRBD1. The germline gives CDR1 LNHDA, CDR2 SQIVND (reference sequence). With V trimmed by 8 bases and J by 4 bases, 7 bases remained unmatched. CDR3 size: 13 residues. The CDR3 DNA sequence: TGTGCCAGTCAACAGGGGAAAAGCTATGGCTACACCTTC. Protein product: CASQQGKSYGYTF. Full variable domain (missing parts from reference TRBV19 and TRBJ1-2): DGGITQSPKYLFRKEGQNVTLSCEQNLNHDAMYWYRQDPGQGLRLIYYSQIVNDFQKGDIAEGYSVSREKKESFPLTVTSAQKNPTAFYLCASQQGKSYGYTFGSGTRLTVV.

This chain joins TRBV12-3 or TRBV12-4 and TRBJ2-7; the D gene is possibly TRBD1 (6 bases). The V end was cut by 6 bases, the J end by 3 bases, with 9 bases between. The CDR3 is 12 amino acids. In DNA form, the CDR3 reads TGTGCCAGCAGCCGACAGGACTACGAGCAGTACTTC. Protein product: CASSRQDYEQYF.

The chain carries TRBV3-1 (or the pseudogene TRBV3-2) and TRBJ1-2; no clear D. V shed 0 bases and J shed 4 bases, with 12 bases lying between them. Germline V CDR1 and CDR2: LGHDT, YNNKEL (reference sequence). There are 15 residues in the CDR3. The DNA for the CDR3 is TGTGCCAGCAGCCAAGATTTTTTGGAGGTCTATGGCTACACCTTC. The encoded protein is CASSQDFLEVYGYTF.

The rearrangement uses TRBV24-1 and TRBJ2-3; D tentatively reads TRBD1 or TRBD2 (5 bases each). This CDR3 contains 16 residues. V dropped 6 bases and J dropped 0 bases, with 15 bases sitting between them. Looked up from germline, CDR1 is KGHDR and CDR2 is SFDVKD. CDR3 sequence reads: CATSPPGRSSTDTQYF. For the CDR3, the DNA is TGTGCCACCAGTCCCCCGGGACGGTCTAGCACAGATACGCAGTATTTT.

The rearrangement joins TRBV29-1 to TRBJ1-2; 12 bases are a match to TRBD1. CDR1 and CDR2 from the germline V gene are SQVTM and ANQGSEA. V lost 5 bases, J lost 6 bases, and 4 bases stayed unmatched. The CDR3 contains 13 residues. The chain's CDR3 is CSVSGTGGDGYTF. The DNA for the CDR3 is TGCAGCGTTTCCGGGACAGGGGGCGATGGCTACACCTTC.

This sequence joins TRBV7-9 and TRBJ2-7, with 11 bases lining up with TRBD2. Germline V CDR1 and CDR2: SEHNR, FQNEAQ (reference sequence). The CDR3 consists of 15 residues. The trim removed 8 bases at V and 1 base at J, leaving 7 bases unmatched. DNA for the CDR3: TGTGCCAGCGGTGACGGGACTAGCGGATCCTACGAGCAGTACTTC. Protein sequence: CASGDGTSGSYEQYF.

This clone was observed many times. The chain has TRBV7-3 and TRBJ2-3, with no clear D. The V end lost 3 bases, the J end lost 15 bases, and 4 bases lay between the germline ends. The CDR3 has 8 amino acids. Germline V gene sequence: CDR1 SGHTA, CDR2 FQGTGA. The CDR3 is CASSFVYF. CDR3 coding DNA: TGTGCCAGCAGCTTCGTTTATTTT.

V usage is TRBV5-1 and J usage is TRBJ2-1; 8 bases map to TRBD2. Trimming removed 0 bases from V and 7 bases from J; junction bases left unmatched: 3. From germline, CDR1 is SGHRS and CDR2 YFSETQ. This CDR3 comprises 14 residues. CDR3 loop: CASSLGPGGNEQFF. The CDR3 bases are TGCGCCAGCAGCTTGGGGCCGGGAGGGAATGAGCAGTTCTTC.

The chain links TRBV9 to TRBJ2-1; D might be TRBD1 (6 bases). Germline V lookup: CDR1 SGDLS, CDR2 YYNGEE. Trimming removed 2 bases from V and 5 bases from J, with 11 bases in between. The CDR3 is made up of 14 amino acids. The DNA for the CDR3 is TGTGCCAGCAGCGTCGGGACACTAAACAATGAGCAGTTCTTC. Encoded protein: CASSVGTLNNEQFF. The full variable domain, its missing parts supplied by reference TRBV9 and TRBJ2-1, is DSGVTQTPKHLITATGQRVTLRCSPRSGDLSVYWYQQSLDQGLQFLIQYYNGEERAKGNILERFSAQQFPDLHSELNLSSLELGDSALYFCASSVGTLNNEQFFGPGTRLTVL.

The chain uses TRBV7-2 and TRBJ2-2, with D unclear. Deletions cut 3 bases from V and 1 base from J, with 12 bases between. The CDR3 totals 16 residues. CDR1 and CDR2 from the germline V gene are SGHTA and FQGNSA. This CDR3 is CASSFRAALNTGELFF. In DNA form, the CDR3 reads TGTGCCAGCAGCTTTAGGGCAGCCCTGAACACCGGGGAGCTGTTTTTT.

V is TRBV4-1 and J is TRBJ1-1; maybe TRBD1 (6 bases). V shed 5 bases and J shed 5 bases, with 21 bases lying between them. Germline-derived CDR1 and CDR2 are MGHRA and YSYEKL. The CDR3 contains 16 residues. The CDR3 coding sequence is TGCGCCAGCAGCAAGCGGGACACCGAAAGGGAGACTGAAGCTTTCTTT. As protein: CASSKRDTERETEAFF.

This clone was seen more than once but under ten times. V usage is TRBV6-5 and J usage is TRBJ1-3; D call uncertain. The CDR3 consists of 14 residues. V was trimmed by 2 bases and J by 0 bases, leaving 5 bases between them. Looked up from germline, CDR1 is MNHEY and CDR2 is SVGAGI. CDR3 in amino acids: CASSYTTSGNTIYF. In DNA form, the CDR3 reads TGTGCCAGCAGTTACACGACCTCTGGAAACACCATATATTTT.

The V call is TRBV14, the J call TRBJ2-5; 8 bases are a match to TRBD2. The CDR3 is made up of 13 amino acids. The germline gives CDR1 SGHDN, CDR2 FVKESK. J lost 13 bases, V lost 4 bases, and 11 bases had no gene match. The chain's CDR3 is CASSPRISGALYF. CDR3 DNA sequence: TGTGCCAGCAGCCCAAGGATTAGCGGGGCCCTGTACTTC.

J is TRBJ1-2 and V is TRBV19; TRBD1 matches at 7 bases. CDR1 LNHDA and CDR2 SQIVND come from the germline V gene (reference sequence). Trimming removed 3 bases from V and 7 bases from J; junction bases left unmatched: 14. The CDR3 contains 16 residues. DNA for the CDR3: TGTGCCAGTAGTATGTTTGGGACAGATCCTTTCGGTGGCTACACCTTC. Protein: CASSMFGTDPFGGYTF.

The gene calls are TRBV24-1 and TRBJ1-4; D is ambiguous. Trimming removed 5 bases from V and 0 bases from J, with 6 bases in between. This CDR3 comprises 14 residues. Germline V lookup: CDR1 KGHDR, CDR2 SFDVKD. The CDR3 DNA follows: TGTGCCACCAGTGTAGGTGCAACTAATGAAAAACTGTTTTTT. It encodes CATSVGATNEKLFF.

This chain links TRBV7-2 with TRBJ1-1, with D hard to call. Per the germline V gene, CDR1 is SGHTA and CDR2 is FQGNSA. The V end lost 5 bases, the J end lost 0 bases, and 7 bases lay between the germline ends. The CDR3 covers 13 residues. CDR3: CASSPVLNTEAFF. Here the CDR3 DNA reads TGTGCCAGCAGCCCTGTCCTGAACACTGAAGCTTTCTTT.